What follows are 8 T cell receptor beta chains derived from one specimen sequenced in a study of blood T cell repertoires in COVID-19. The table came from immunoSEQ multiplex PCR; TCRdb's copy has only in-frame clones and leaves some out. The sample lists roughly 120,000 clones; more than 80% were seen once. Input material: peripheral blood. These receptors were taken from a woman in her sixties with COVID-19, enrolled during active disease.

This sequence joins TRBV6-5 and TRBJ1-2, with no clear D. The CDR3 extends over 13 amino acids. Germline V gene sequence: CDR1 MNHEY, CDR2 SVGAGI. V lost 8 bases to trimming and J lost 4 bases, with 14 bases between them. The CDR3 region has the DNA TGTGCCAGCGCTCGGTCAGAGGGCTATGGCTACACCTTC. It is translated as CASARSEGYGYTF.

This clone showed up just a few times. The chain links TRBV11-3 to TRBJ1-2; 7 bases line up with TRBD1. This CDR3 comprises 14 residues. Germline values: CDR1 SGHNT, CDR2 YENEEA. J lost 2 bases, V lost 3 bases, and 3 bases had no gene match. DNA for the CDR3: TGTGCCAGCAGCTTTTCGGGACAGAACTATGGCTACACCTTC. Translating gives CASSFSGQNYGYTF.

The CDR3 protein is CASTGQGGYGYTF. The CDR3, as DNA: TGTGCCAGCACCGGACAGGGTGGATATGGCTACACCTTC. This chain links TRBV6-5 with TRBJ1-2; the match to TRBD1 covers 8 bases. With V trimmed by 7 bases and J by 5 bases, 6 bases remained unmatched. CDR1 and CDR2 (germline): MNHEY, SVGAGI. CDR3 size: 13 residues.

The gene calls are TRBV12-3 or TRBV12-4 and TRBJ2-7, with D maybe TRBD2 (7 bases). This CDR3 has 13 amino acids. Trimming stripped 6 bases from V and 4 bases from J, with 13 bases between. The CDR3 loop reads CASSRGGSYEQYF. Written as DNA, the CDR3 is TGTGCCAGCAGCCGCGGGGGCTCATACGAGCAGTACTTC.

V gene TRBV7-3 combines with J gene TRBJ2-5; 8 nucleotides match TRBD2. The V gene's germline CDR1 is SGHTA and CDR2 FQGTGA. The CDR3 length is 13 residues. V lost 1 base and J lost 5; bases outside the gene matches: 0. The CDR3 reads CASSLSGGETQYF. For the CDR3, the DNA is TGTGCCAGCAGCTTAAGCGGGGGGGAGACCCAGTACTTC.

The chain employs TRBV5-1 and TRBJ1-3; no firm D call. Germline CDR1 reads SGHRS; CDR2 reads YFSETQ. This CDR3 has 16 amino acids. Trimming took 4 bases from V and 4 from J, leaving 18 bases between them. Here the CDR3 reads CASSPDITHGGNTIYF. In DNA form, the CDR3 reads TGCGCCAGCAGCCCCGACATCACTCATGGAGGAAACACCATATATTTT.

This rearrangement joins TRBV18 to TRBJ2-2, with a weak D call TRBD1 (6 bases). V was cut by 6 bases and J by 5 bases, with 19 bases left in between. This CDR3 contains 16 residues. The germline CDR1 and CDR2 sequences are KGHSH and LQKENI. CDR3 coding DNA: TGTGCCAGCTCCCTAAACCAAGGAAGGGGGACCGGGGAGCTGTTTTTT. Its protein product is CASSLNQGRGTGELFF.

The rearrangement uses TRBV10-1 and TRBJ1-1; D gene unclear. Germline CDR1 WNHNN, CDR2 SYGVQD (reference sequence). Trimming took off 7 bases at V and 1 base at J, with 10 bases between the two ends. This CDR3 contains 13 residues. The CDR3 reads CASTPGGNTEAFF. CDR3 nucleotides: TGCGCCAGCACCCCGGGAGGGAACACTGAAGCTTTCTTT.